The 28 T cell receptor beta chains below were found in one sample sequenced in a study of blood T cell repertoires in COVID-19. Using immunoSEQ multiplex PCR, the repertoire was profiled, and TCRdb retains in-frame clones only, with some absent. The sample shows roughly 360,000 clones, roughly four fifths of them seen only once. The sample comprised PBMCs or T cells enriched from blood (not recorded which). Every receptor here comes from a woman aged 50 to 60 who had recovered from COVID-19.

The rearrangement uses TRBV19 and TRBJ1-1, with 8 nucleotides matching TRBD1. CDR3 size: 15 residues. Losses at the gene ends were 10 bases for V and 5 bases for J; bases not matched to a gene: 15. Per germline, CDR1 LNHDA and CDR2 SQIVND (reference sequence). Here the CDR3 reads CATRGGQGLSTEAFF. DNA for the CDR3: TGTGCCACCCGGGGTGGACAGGGATTAAGTACTGAAGCTTTCTTT.

The sample holds one count of this clone. The gene calls are TRBV7-2 and TRBJ2-5; 8 bases map to TRBD2. V was pared by 1 base and J by 7 bases, with 11 bases of the junction left unmatched. This CDR3 has 16 residues. CDR1 is SGHTA and CDR2 is FQGNSA in the germline V gene. In DNA, the CDR3 is TGTGCCAGCAGCTTAGTACCGGGAGGGCCATGGGGGACCCAGTACTTC. Translated, it gives CASSLVPGGPWGTQYF.

The genes are TRBV27 and TRBJ1-1; the D gene is possibly TRBD1 (6 bases). The length of the CDR3 is 15 residues. The V end was cut by 5 bases, the J end by 2 bases, with 15 bases between. In germline, CDR1 is MNHEY, CDR2 SMNVEV (reference sequence). CDR3 in DNA: TGTGCCAGCAGTACTACAGGGTTCTCAAACACTGAAGCTTTCTTT. This sequence encodes CASSTTGFSNTEAFF.

This chain joins TRBV20-1 and TRBJ1-1; D call uncertain. The CDR3 extends over 11 amino acids. Trimming removed 0 bases at V and 10 bases at J, with 9 bases between. Germline CDR1 and CDR2: DFQATT and SNEGSKA (reference sequence). The CDR3 DNA is TGCAGTGCTAGAGACTTACCCGGAGCTTTCTTT. Translation: CSARDLPGAFF.

The chain has TRBV28 and TRBJ1-3; D not resolved. The CDR3 covers 15 residues. Germline V gene sequence: CDR1 MDHEN, CDR2 SYDVKM. The V gene lost 6 bases and the J gene lost 0 bases, with 12 bases spanning the gap. CDR3 nucleotides: TGTGCCAGCAGCGATACCGGGAGCTCTGGAAACACCATATATTTT. Translated: CASSDTGSSGNTIYF.

The V gene is TRBV20-1, the J gene TRBJ1-1; 7 bases are a match to TRBD1. The CDR3 is 13 residues long. V was clipped by 3 bases and J by 3 bases; unmatched bases: 4. Germline CDR1 is DFQATT and CDR2 is SNEGSKA (reference sequence). The CDR3 nucleotides read TGCAGTGCTAGTCGACAGGGCGACACTGAAGCTTTCTTT. Protein: CSASRQGDTEAFF.

The chain carries TRBV6-1 and TRBJ1-1; a weak D match, TRBD1 (6 bases). This CDR3 region has 14 residues. The germline V gene has CDR1 MNHNS and CDR2 SASEGT. The V end lost 2 bases, the J end lost 4 bases, and 11 bases lay between the germline ends. CDR3 nucleotide sequence: TGTGCCAGCAGTGAAATGACAGGAACCACTGAAGCTTTCTTT. Translated: CASSEMTGTTEAFF.

The rearrangement links TRBV18 to TRBJ1-3, with a possible D match to TRBD1 (5 bases). V was shortened by 3 bases and J by 2 bases, with 23 bases between the two germline ends. Germline loops: CDR1 KGHSH, CDR2 LQKENI. CDR3 size: 19 residues. CDR3: CASSPIHFDPGLTGNTIYF. Here the CDR3 DNA reads TGTGCCAGCTCACCGATCCATTTCGACCCAGGGCTGACTGGAAACACCATATATTTT. The full variable domain, its missing parts supplied by reference TRBV18 and TRBJ1-3, is NAGVMQNPRHLVRRRGQEARLRCSPMKGHSHVYWYRQLPEEGLKFMVYLQKENIIDESGMPKERFSAEFPKEGPSILRIQQVVRGDSAAYFCASSPIHFDPGLTGNTIYFGEGSWLTVV.

V gene TRBV6-5 combines with J gene TRBJ1-1; D is possibly TRBD1 (5 bases). The CDR3 runs to 15 residues. Trimming took off 6 bases at V and 7 bases at J, with 21 bases between the two ends. CDR1 and CDR2 (germline): MNHEY, SVGAGI. The CDR3 region is CASRPPAGGYGEAFF. CDR3 sequence (DNA): TGTGCCAGCAGACCCCCCGCGGGGGGGTATGGTGAAGCTTTCTTT.

This chain joins TRBV5-4 and TRBJ2-6; 8 positions match TRBD2. The CDR3 has 19 amino acids. Germline V gene sequence: CDR1 SGHNT, CDR2 YYREEE (reference sequence). The junction had 8 bases not matched to a gene; V was cut back by 0 bases and J by 0 bases. DNA for the CDR3: TGTGCCAGCAGCTTGGTAGGACTAGCCGGAGTCTCTGGGGCCAACGTCCTGACTTTC. Protein sequence: CASSLVGLAGVSGANVLTF. Looking up the rest from reference TRBV5-4 and TRBJ2-6 gives the full variable domain: ETGVTQSPTHLIKTRGQQVTLRCSSQSGHNTVSWYQQALGQGPQFIFQYYREEENGRGNFPPRFSGLQFPNYSSELNVNALELDDSALYLCASSLVGLAGVSGANVLTFGAGSRLTVL.

This sequence joins TRBV7-3 and TRBJ2-3; 9 nucleotides agree with TRBD1. The CDR3 runs 16 residues. In germline, CDR1 is SGHTA, CDR2 FQGTGA. After removal of 0 bases from V and 1 base from J, the junction contained 2 bases not matched to a gene. The DNA for the CDR3 is TGTGCCAGCAGCTTAACAAGGGACAGGGGCACAGATACGCAGTATTTT. It yields the protein CASSLTRDRGTDTQYF.

This rearrangement joins TRBV5-6 to TRBJ2-3; no firm D call. The CDR3 covers 12 residues. Germline V gene sequence: CDR1 SGHDT, CDR2 YYEEEE. Trimming cost V 4 bases and J 2 bases, with 5 bases left between them. CDR3: CASSISTDTQYF. CDR3 nucleotides: TGTGCCAGCAGCATCTCCACAGATACGCAGTATTTT.

In this sample, this clone turned up a few times. The V gene is TRBV6-2 or TRBV6-3, the J gene TRBJ1-2; no definite D call. Per the germline V gene, CDR1 is MNHEY and CDR2 is SVGEGT. V was clipped by 0 bases and J by 6 bases, with 14 bases between them. This CDR3 spans 15 amino acids. CDR3 DNA: TGTGCCAGCAGTTACTCGGCAGGCCCACTGAATGGCTACACCTTC. This translates into CASSYSAGPLNGYTF.

The genes are TRBV19 and TRBJ1-5; TRBD1 matches at 8 bases. CDR1 and CDR2 (germline): LNHDA, SQIVND (reference sequence). The CDR3 extends over 14 amino acids. V was pared by 8 bases and J by 7 bases, with 10 bases of the junction left unmatched. CDR3 coding DNA: TGTGCCAGTTCCCAGGGGGCCCTCGGGCAGCCCCAGCATTTT. As protein: CASSQGALGQPQHF.

This sequence joins TRBV6-4 and TRBJ1-2, with D possibly being TRBD1 (5 bases). The V and J ends lost 3 bases and 5 bases respectively, with 19 bases between them. In germline, CDR1 is MRHNA, CDR2 SNTAGT. The CDR3 sequence is 16 residues long. The CDR3 nucleotides are TGTGCCAGCAGTGAAACCCTCAAGCCGGGGGGTTATGGCTACACCTTC. Translating gives CASSETLKPGGYGYTF.

This chain uses TRBV5-4 with TRBJ2-1; 14 bases align to TRBD2. In germline, CDR1 is SGHNT, CDR2 YYREEE (reference sequence). This CDR3 has 16 amino acids. J was trimmed by 10 bases and V by 4 bases; bases with no gene match: 10. CDR3 amino acids: CASSPRLAGGPREQFF. CDR3 DNA sequence: TGTGCCAGCAGCCCGAGACTAGCGGGGGGGCCAAGGGAGCAGTTCTTC.

The V gene is TRBV7-2, the J gene TRBJ1-3; no firm D call. The CDR3 spans 14 residues. The V end was cut by 0 bases, the J end by 2 bases, with 5 bases between. Germline CDR1 reads SGHTA; CDR2 reads FQGNSA. CDR3 DNA sequence: TGTGCCAGCAGCTTAGCGCCAGCTGGAAACACCATATATTTT. Protein sequence: CASSLAPAGNTIYF.

The V and J genes are TRBV20-1 and TRBJ2-3; D call uncertain. Trimming removed 2 bases from V and 3 bases from J, with 3 bases in between. Germline CDR1 is DFQATT and CDR2 is SNEGSKA (reference sequence). The length of the CDR3 is 11 residues. The CDR3 DNA follows: TGCAGTGCTAGACAGACAGATACGCAGTATTTT. Its protein is CSARQTDTQYF.

The chain has TRBV27 and TRBJ2-3; possible D gene TRBD2, 5 bases. This CDR3 comprises 13 residues. Germline V CDR1 and CDR2: MNHEY, SMNVEV (reference sequence). Trimming removed 6 bases at V and 6 bases at J, with 13 bases between. The CDR3 bases are TGTGCCAGCAGCCCCATCAGCGGCGATACGCAGTATTTT. Its protein product is CASSPISGDTQYF.

The V gene is TRBV18, the J gene TRBJ1-1; TRBD1 might be the D (6 bases). The ends were cut back, 1 base at V and 1 base at J, with 19 bases in the middle. CDR1 and CDR2 (germline): KGHSH, LQKENI. The CDR3 spans 18 residues. The CDR3 DNA is TGTGCCAGCTCACCACTTCTTCGGGACAACGTTTGGAACACTGAAGCTTTCTTT. As protein: CASSPLLRDNVWNTEAFF. Using reference TRBV18 and TRBJ1-1 for the parts outside the CDR3, the full variable domain is NAGVMQNPRHLVRRRGQEARLRCSPMKGHSHVYWYRQLPEEGLKFMVYLQKENIIDESGMPKERFSAEFPKEGPSILRIQQVVRGDSAAYFCASSPLLRDNVWNTEAFFGQGTRLTVV.

In its sample, this clone was seen once. This chain joins TRBV2 and TRBJ1-4, with D maybe TRBD1 (6 bases). The germline CDR1 and CDR2 sequences are SNHLY and FYNNEI. V shed 8 bases and J shed 10 bases, with 20 bases lying between them. This CDR3 has 14 residues. CDR3 amino acids: CASVAGVGPSKLFF. In DNA, the CDR3 is TGTGCCAGCGTCGCAGGGGTCGGACCCTCAAAACTGTTTTTT. The full variable domain, completed using reference TRBV2 and TRBJ1-4, is EPEVTQTPSHQVTQMGQEVILRCVPISNHLYFYWYRQILGQKVEFLVSFYNNEISEKSEIFDDQFSVERPDGSNFTLKIRSTKLEDSAMYFCASVAGVGPSKLFFGSGTQLSVL.

The chain couples TRBV9 to TRBJ2-7, with TRBD2 identical over 12 bases. Germline V lookup: CDR1 SGDLS, CDR2 YYNGEE. V lost 7 bases, J lost 0 bases, and 8 bases stayed unmatched. This CDR3 region has 16 residues. CDR3 residues: CASGGGTSGLSYEQYF. Written as DNA, the CDR3 is TGTGCCAGCGGGGGCGGGACTAGCGGGCTCTCCTACGAGCAGTACTTC. Looking up the rest from reference TRBV9 and TRBJ2-7 gives the full variable domain: DSGVTQTPKHLITATGQRVTLRCSPRSGDLSVYWYQQSLDQGLQFLIQYYNGEERAKGNILERFSAQQFPDLHSELNLSSLELGDSALYFCASGGGTSGLSYEQYFGPGTRLTVT.

The V and J genes are TRBV18 and TRBJ1-2; TRBD1 aligns across 7 bases. CDR1 and CDR2 from the germline V gene are KGHSH and LQKENI. The CDR3 spans 12 residues. J was trimmed by 12 bases and V by 5 bases; bases with no gene match: 9. The DNA of the CDR3 is TGTGCCAGCTCATCCCCAGGGGGAGGCGACACCTTC. Protein sequence: CASSSPGGGDTF.

The chain has TRBV2 and TRBJ1-1, with TRBD1 matching 9 bases. In germline, CDR1 is SNHLY, CDR2 FYNNEI. This CDR3 comprises 16 residues. V lost 4 bases, J lost 8 bases, and 14 bases stayed unmatched. The CDR3 reads CASSADRGFGASEAFF. As DNA, the CDR3 is TGTGCCAGCAGTGCCGACAGGGGGTTCGGTGCTAGCGAAGCTTTCTTT.

The gene calls are TRBV30 and TRBJ1-5, with a tentative D call TRBD1 (5 bases). In germline, CDR1 is GTSNPN, CDR2 SVGIG (reference sequence). Trimming left V 5 bases short and J 6 bases short, with 26 bases between. The CDR3 sequence is 17 residues long. CDR3 nucleotides: TGTGCCTGGCAGCCCACACCCCGGGGGGGGGAGCGTCAGCCCCAGCATTTT. Its translation is CAWQPTPRGGERQPQHF.

V gene TRBV3-1 (or the pseudogene TRBV3-2) combines with J gene TRBJ2-7; 9 bases fit TRBD2. This CDR3 comprises 16 residues. Unmatched junction bases numbered 6, after V lost 1 base and J lost 2 bases. Germline CDR1 LGHDT, CDR2 YNNKEL (reference sequence). The CDR3 reads CASSQGTSVQTYEQYF. In DNA, the CDR3 is TGTGCCAGCAGCCAAGGGACTAGCGTTCAAACCTACGAGCAGTACTTC.

The genes are TRBV6-4 and TRBJ1-2, with D possibly being TRBD1 (5 bases). Trimming shortened V by 0 bases and J by 9 bases, and 8 bases separated the two germline ends. Germline V lookup: CDR1 MRHNA, CDR2 SNTAGT. The CDR3 spans 12 residues. The CDR3 spells CASSDSDRSYTF. DNA of the CDR3: TGTGCCAGCAGTGACTCCGACAGAAGCTACACCTTC.

This clone came up once. The V and J genes are TRBV30 and TRBJ1-1; 10 positions match TRBD1. The length of the CDR3 is 14 residues. Looked up from germline, CDR1 is GTSNPN and CDR2 is SVGIG (reference sequence). J gave up 3 bases and V 5 bases, and 6 bases lay outside the gene matches. CDR3 in amino acids: CAWAGDRGDTEAFF. CDR3 in DNA: TGTGCCTGGGCCGGGGACAGGGGAGACACTGAAGCTTTCTTT.